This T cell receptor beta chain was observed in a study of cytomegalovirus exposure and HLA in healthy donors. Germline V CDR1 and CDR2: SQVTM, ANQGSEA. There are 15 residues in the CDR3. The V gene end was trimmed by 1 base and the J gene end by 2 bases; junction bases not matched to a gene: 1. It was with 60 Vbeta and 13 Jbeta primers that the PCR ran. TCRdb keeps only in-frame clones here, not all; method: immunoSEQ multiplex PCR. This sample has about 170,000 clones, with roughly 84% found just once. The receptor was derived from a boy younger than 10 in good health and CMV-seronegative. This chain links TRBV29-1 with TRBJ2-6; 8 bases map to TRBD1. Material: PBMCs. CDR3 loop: CSVEGDRTGANVLTF. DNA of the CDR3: TGCAGCGTTGAAGGGGACAGGACTGGGGCCAACGTCCTGACTTTC.